This TCR beta chain comes out of a study of response to subunit inactivated influenza vaccine. This CDR3 is built from 12 residues. Trimming cost V 4 bases and J 5 bases, with 7 bases left between them. Study-wide points: Seasonal influenza vaccination, on each occasion, was suggested by the authors to recruit few new T cells.

This clonotype occurred once. The target antigen is unknown. One entry per CDR3 protein, called by TCRdb with MiXCR from the RT-PCR reads. The table includes about 700,000 distinct CDR3 sequences, 11% to 15% detected once. The chain employs TRBV12-3 or TRBV12-4 and TRBJ2-3, with D possibly being TRBD2 (6 bases). The sequences come from PBMCs from blood, collected 14 to 15 days before vaccination. This clonotype was obtained from a man in his forties or fifties who received an inactivated influenza vaccine. CDR3 in amino acids: CASSWRGDTQYF. The CDR3 nucleotides are TGTGCCAGCAGTTGGAGGGGAGATACGCAGTATTTT.